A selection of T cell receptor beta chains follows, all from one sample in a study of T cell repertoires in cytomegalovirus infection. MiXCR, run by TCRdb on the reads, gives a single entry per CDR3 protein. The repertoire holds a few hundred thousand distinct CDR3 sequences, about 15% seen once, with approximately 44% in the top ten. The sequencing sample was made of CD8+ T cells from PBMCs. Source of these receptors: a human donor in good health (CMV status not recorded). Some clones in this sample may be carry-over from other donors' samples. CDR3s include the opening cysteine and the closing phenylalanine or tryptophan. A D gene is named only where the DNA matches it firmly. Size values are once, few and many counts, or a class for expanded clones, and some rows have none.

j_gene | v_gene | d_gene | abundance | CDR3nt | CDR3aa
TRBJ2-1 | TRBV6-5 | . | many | TGTGCCAGCGGTTCGGGGTACGACTCCTACAATGAGCAGTTCTTC | CASGSGYDSYNEQFF
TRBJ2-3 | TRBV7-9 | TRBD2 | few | TGTGCCAGCAGCCCAAGGACTAGCGGGGCAGATACGCAGTATTTT | CASSPRTSGADTQYF
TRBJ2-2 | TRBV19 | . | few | TGTGCCAGTAGTATCGAGAGCACCGGGGAGCTGTTTTTT | CASSIESTGELFF
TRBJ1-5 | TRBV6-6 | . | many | TGTGCCAGCAGTTACGCACAGGGCCCCTGGTATAGCAATCAGCCCCAGCATTTT | CASSYAQGPWYSNQPQHF
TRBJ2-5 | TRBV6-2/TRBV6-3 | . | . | TGTGCCAGCAGCTCAGGGGAGGTGGCCCAGTACTTC | CASSSGEVAQYF
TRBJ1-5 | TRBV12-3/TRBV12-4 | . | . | TGTGCCAGCAGTTTAAGCCGCAGAAGCAATCAGCCCCAGCATTTT | CASSLSRRSNQPQHF
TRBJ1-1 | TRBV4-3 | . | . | TGCGCCAGCAGCCAAGTGGAACAGCGGATGAACACTGAAGCTTTCTTT | CASSQVEQRMNTEAFF
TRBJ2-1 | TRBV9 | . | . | TGTGCCAGCAGCGGGACTACCTCCTACAATGAGCAGTTCTTC | CASSGTTSYNEQFF
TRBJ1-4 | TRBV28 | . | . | TGTGCCCTAGGGGAACCGGGGAATGAAAAACTGTTTTTT | CALGEPGNEKLFF
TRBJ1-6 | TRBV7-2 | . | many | TGTGCCAGCAGCTTAGCCCCTGTTGGCCCTAACCCGAGCTCCTATAATTCACCCCTCCACTTT | CASSLAPVGPNPSSYNSPLHF
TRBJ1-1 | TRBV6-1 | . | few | TGTGCCAGCAGTTCCAGGGTCTTGGACACTGAAGCTTTCTTT | CASSSRVLDTEAFF
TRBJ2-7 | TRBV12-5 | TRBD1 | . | TGTGCTAGTGGTTCCTCGGGCCCTTTGGGACAGGGGTTAGCCTACGAGCAGTACTTC | CASGSSGPLGQGLAYEQYF
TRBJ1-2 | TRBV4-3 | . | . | TGCGCCAGCAGCCAAGCCCCTGCAGGGGAGGTAGATGGCTACACCTTC | CASSQAPAGEVDGYTF
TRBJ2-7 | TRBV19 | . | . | TGTGCCAGTAGTATTTTTGGTGAGTGGAACGAGCAGTACTTC | CASSIFGEWNEQYF
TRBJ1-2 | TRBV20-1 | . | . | TGCAGTGCCGATCCTTATATCGGACAGACGACCGACGGCTACACCTTC | CSADPYIGQTTDGYTF
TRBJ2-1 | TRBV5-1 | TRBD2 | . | TGCGCCAGCAGCTTGACTAGCGGGGCCCTAACCTACAATGAGCAGTTCTTC | CASSLTSGALTYNEQFF
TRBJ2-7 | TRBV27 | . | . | TGTGCCAGCAGTCTACCCCAGCCCGGCTACGAGCAGTACTTC | CASSLPQPGYEQYF
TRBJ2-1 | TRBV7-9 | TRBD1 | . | TGTGCCAACAGCTTTCTCGGACAGGGGGCGAATGAGCAGTTCTTC | CANSFLGQGANEQFF
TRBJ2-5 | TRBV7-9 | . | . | TGTGCCAGCAGCTTAGACCGACTACGGACCCAGTACTTC | CASSLDRLRTQYF
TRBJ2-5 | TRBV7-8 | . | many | TGTGCCAGCAGCTTAGTGCAGAAGTACCAAGAGACCCAGTACTTC | CASSLVQKYQETQYF
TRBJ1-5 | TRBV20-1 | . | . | TGCAGTGCTAGCCTTGATCAGCCCCAGCATTTT | CSASLDQPQHF
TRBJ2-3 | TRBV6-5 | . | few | TGTGCCAGCTTAAGAGGGGCAGGGGCAGATACGCAGTATTTT | CASLRGAGADTQYF
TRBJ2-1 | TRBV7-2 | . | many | TGTGCCAGCACTCCAGAGGCAGGGTTGTCCTACAATGAGCAGTTCTTC | CASTPEAGLSYNEQFF
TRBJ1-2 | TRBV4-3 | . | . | TGCGCCAGCAACGGACGGGGGTCCCATGGCTACACCTTC | CASNGRGSHGYTF
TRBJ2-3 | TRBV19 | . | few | TGTGCCAGTACCTCCGGGACCCCCCGATCAGATACGCAGTATTTT | CASTSGTPRSDTQYF
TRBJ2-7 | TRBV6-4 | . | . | TGTGCCAGCAGTGACTTTGGAGCGGAGGACGAGCAGTACTTC | CASSDFGAEDEQYF
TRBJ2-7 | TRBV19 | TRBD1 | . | TGTGCCAGTAGTATTTGGAGACAGGGATTGTACGAGCAGTGCTTC | CASSIWRQGLYEQCF
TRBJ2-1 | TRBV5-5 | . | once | TGTGCCAGCAGCTTGGTTTGGAGGGGCGACAATGAGCAGTTCTTC | CASSLVWRGDNEQFF
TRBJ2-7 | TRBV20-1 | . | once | TGCAGTGCTTTGGTCGACAGCTTCTACGAGCAGTACTTC | CSALVDSFYEQYF
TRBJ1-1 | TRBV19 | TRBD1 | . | TGTGCCAGTAGTATGGGACAGTGGAACACTGAAGCTTTCTTT | CASSMGQWNTEAFF
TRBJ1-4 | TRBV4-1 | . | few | TGCGCCAGCAGCCCGGGACGGAACACTGAAAAACTGTTTTTT | CASSPGRNTEKLFF
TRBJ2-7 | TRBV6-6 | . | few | TGTGCCAGCACCATTGACTTAGGGGCCCCCTACGAGCAGTACTTC | CASTIDLGAPYEQYF
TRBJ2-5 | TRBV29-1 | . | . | TGCAGCCTTTCCTGGGGGGAGACCCAGTACTTC | CSLSWGETQYF
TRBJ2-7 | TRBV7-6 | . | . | TGTGCCAGCAGCTTAGGACCGTACAGAGAGCAGTACTTC | CASSLGPYREQYF
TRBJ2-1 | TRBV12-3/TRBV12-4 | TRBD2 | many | TGTGCCAGCACATTACTAGCGGGGGAGTACAATGAGCAGTTCTTC | CASTLLAGEYNEQFF
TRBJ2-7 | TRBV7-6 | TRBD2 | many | TGTGCCAGCAGCGTTATCGCGGGGGGGCCCCACGAGCAGTACTTC | CASSVIAGGPHEQYF
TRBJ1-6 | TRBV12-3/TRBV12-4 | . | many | TGTGCCAGCAGTTTAATGGCCTATAATTCACCCCTCCACTTT | CASSLMAYNSPLHF
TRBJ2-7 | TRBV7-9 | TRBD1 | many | TGTGCCAGCAGCACCCGGGGGCGGGACAGGGACGAGCAGTACTTC | CASSTRGRDRDEQYF
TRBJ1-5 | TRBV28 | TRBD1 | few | TGTGCCAGCAGTATACAGGGGCGCAATCAGCCCCAGCATTTT | CASSIQGRNQPQHF
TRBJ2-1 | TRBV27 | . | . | TGTGCCAGCAGTTTAAGGCCACTAGGGCATGAGCAGTTCTTC | CASSLRPLGHEQFF
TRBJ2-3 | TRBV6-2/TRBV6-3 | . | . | TGTGCCAGCAGGGGAGGCCGCACAGATACGCAGTATTTT | CASRGGRTDTQYF
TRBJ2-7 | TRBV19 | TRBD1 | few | TGTGCCAGTAGTACTCCGACAGGGCACGAGCAGTACTTC | CASSTPTGHEQYF
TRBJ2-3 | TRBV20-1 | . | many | TGCAGTGCTAGAGATGGGGCCTACCCAGATACGCAGTATTTT | CSARDGAYPDTQYF
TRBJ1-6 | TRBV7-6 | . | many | TGTGCCAGCAGCCTCGACACAACCCCATATTCACCCCTCCACTTT | CASSLDTTPYSPLHF
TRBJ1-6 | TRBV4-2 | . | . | TGTGCCAGCAGCCCGGGGGGGTATTCACCCCTCCACTTT | CASSPGGYSPLHF
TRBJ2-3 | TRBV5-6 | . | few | TGTGCCAGCACCCCGGGTCCGGCAGGGACAGATACGCAGTATTTT | CASTPGPAGTDTQYF
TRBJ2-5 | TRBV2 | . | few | TGTGCCAGCAGTGAAGATGTCAGGGTGATACAAGAGACCCAGTACTTC | CASSEDVRVIQETQYF
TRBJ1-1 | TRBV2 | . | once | TGTGCCAGCAGTGAAGCGCGGGGGAACACTGAAGCTTTCTTT | CASSEARGNTEAFF
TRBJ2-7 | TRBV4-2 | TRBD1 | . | TGTGCCAGCAGCCAAAGGACGGGACAGAACTACGAGCAGTACTTC | CASSQRTGQNYEQYF
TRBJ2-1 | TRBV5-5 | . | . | TGTGCCAGCAGCTCGGACCCGGAGATAGACTCCTACAATGAGCAGTTCTTC | CASSSDPEIDSYNEQFF